These 11 T cell receptor beta chains were all obtained from the same sample, sequenced in a study of shared clonotypes between healthy human individuals. Libraries were prepared by immunoSEQ multiplex PCR; TCRdb keeps only in-frame clonotypes and omits some of them. The sample has 2,500,000 or so clones, 85% to 95% seen once; the top ten hold more than 0.35%. The sequenced material came from naive CD4+ T cells from PBMCs. Noted subset: CD45RA+ positively selected. These receptors were obtained from a man aged 18-30 years in good health. Some clones in this sample may be carry-over from other donors' samples.

The J gene is TRBJ1-4, the V gene TRBV2, with D uncertain. CDR1 and CDR2 (germline): SNHLY, FYNNEI. The length of the CDR3 is 15 residues. Trimming removed 8 bases at V and 8 bases at J, with 21 bases between. The CDR3 region is CASCSRVGVREKLFF. For the CDR3, the DNA is TGTGCCAGCTGTTCCCGTGTCGGGGTCCGGGAAAAACTGTTTTTT.

The rearrangement uses TRBV5-1 and TRBJ2-3; D uncertain. The CDR3 runs to 13 residues. Trimming pared 6 bases from V and 6 bases from J, leaving 14 bases between. CDR1 and CDR2 from the germline V gene are SGHRS and YFSETQ. The CDR3: CASTFRPADTQYF. CDR3 coding DNA: TGCGCCAGCACTTTCCGGCCGGCGGATACGCAGTATTTT.

Regarding this clone: This specimen includes other DNA sequences encoding the same CDR3. This rearrangement joins TRBV7-3 to TRBJ2-1, with TRBD2 matching over 10 bases. Germline V CDR1 and CDR2: SGHTA, FQGTGA. With 6 bases clipped from V and 7 bases from J, the junction kept 6 bases outside the gene matches. CDR3 length equals 14 residues. CDR3 DNA: TGTGCCAGCAGTTTGCTAGCGGGAGCGAATGAGCAGTTCTTC. This encodes CASSLLAGANEQFF.

The J gene is TRBJ1-5, the V gene TRBV5-1, with D hard to call. The CDR3 sequence is 14 residues long. Trimming pared 4 bases from V and 2 bases from J, leaving 10 bases between. Germline CDR1 and CDR2: SGHRS and YFSETQ. The CDR3 sequence is CASSIDGRNQPQHF. The CDR3 region has the DNA TGCGCCAGCAGCATCGACGGCCGCAATCAGCCCCAGCATTTT.

The chain is built from TRBV5-4 and TRBJ2-7, with 10 positions matching TRBD1. CDR1 is SGHNT, CDR2 YYREEE, per germline (reference sequence). V was pared by 5 bases and J by 3 bases, with 8 bases of the junction left unmatched. This CDR3 has 15 amino acids. CDR3 loop: CASSKAGQGIYEQYF. As DNA, the CDR3 is TGTGCCAGCAGTAAAGCGGGACAGGGGATCTACGAGCAGTACTTC.

V usage is TRBV11-3 and J usage is TRBJ2-1; D possibly corresponds to TRBD2 (7 bases). This CDR3 has 16 amino acids. Trimming shortened V by 3 bases and J by 5 bases, and 17 bases separated the two germline ends. The V gene's germline CDR1 is SGHNT and CDR2 YENEEA. CDR3 sequence reads: CASSLEGGLPHNEQFF. DNA for the CDR3: TGTGCCAGCAGCTTGGAGGGGGGGTTACCCCACAATGAGCAGTTCTTC.

V gene TRBV30 combines with J gene TRBJ2-7; D possibly matches TRBD1 or TRBD2 (5 bases each). Trimming left V 3 bases short and J 7 bases short, with 10 bases between. The germline gives CDR1 GTSNPN, CDR2 SVGIG (reference sequence). The CDR3 runs to 11 residues. CDR3 nucleotides: TGTGCCTGGAGCCCGGGGCGTGAGCAGTACTTC. As protein: CAWSPGREQYF.

The V gene is TRBV5-1, the J gene TRBJ1-2, with a tentative D call TRBD1 (5 bases). The V end lost 4 bases, the J end lost 4 bases, and 11 bases lay between the germline ends. The CDR3 is made up of 13 amino acids. Looked up from germline, CDR1 is SGHRS and CDR2 is YFSETQ. The CDR3 loop reads CASSPRESYGYTF. DNA for the CDR3: TGCGCCAGCAGCCCCAGGGAATCCTATGGCTACACCTTC.

A word on this clone: Within the sample, other DNA sequences also encode this same CDR3. The chain carries TRBV19 and TRBJ1-1; no firm D call. Trimming removed 3 bases at V and 3 bases at J, with 8 bases between. CDR1 is LNHDA, CDR2 SQIVND, per germline (reference sequence). The CDR3 is made up of 13 amino acids. DNA for the CDR3: TGTGCCAGTAGTATTTTGAGGGACACTGAAGCTTTCTTT. Protein: CASSILRDTEAFF.

The chain couples TRBV4-3 to TRBJ1-1; no clear D gene. The germline V gene has CDR1 LGHNA and CDR2 YSLEER. The V end lost 0 bases, the J end lost 2 bases, and 19 bases lay between the germline ends. There are 18 residues in the CDR3. CDR3 residues: CASSQDRWWSPVNTEAFF. CDR3 coding DNA: TGCGCCAGCAGCCAAGATCGTTGGTGGTCCCCAGTCAACACTGAAGCTTTCTTT.

V is TRBV28 and J is TRBJ1-4, with TRBD1 as a possible D gene (6 bases). From germline, CDR1 is MDHEN and CDR2 SYDVKM. This CDR3 is built from 19 residues. Trimming shortened V by 6 bases and J by 0 bases, and 23 bases separated the two germline ends. CDR3 amino acids: CASSRDRLKGKATNEKLFF. CDR3 DNA sequence: TGTGCCAGCAGCCGAGACAGGCTCAAAGGGAAAGCAACTAATGAAAAACTGTTTTTT. The full variable domain, its missing parts supplied by reference TRBV28 and TRBJ1-4, is DVKVTQSSRYLVKRTGEKVFLECVQDMDHENMFWYRQDPGLGLRLIYFSYDVKMKEKGDIPEGYSVSREKKERFSLILESASTNQTSMYLCASSRDRLKGKATNEKLFFGSGTQLSVL.